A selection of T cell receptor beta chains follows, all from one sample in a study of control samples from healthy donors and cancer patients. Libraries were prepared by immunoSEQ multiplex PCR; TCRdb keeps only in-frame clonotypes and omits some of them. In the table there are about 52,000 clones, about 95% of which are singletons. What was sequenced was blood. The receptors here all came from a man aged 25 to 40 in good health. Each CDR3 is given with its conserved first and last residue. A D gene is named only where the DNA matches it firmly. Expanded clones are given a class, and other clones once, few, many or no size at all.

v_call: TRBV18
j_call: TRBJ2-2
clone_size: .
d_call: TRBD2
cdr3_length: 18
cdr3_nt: TGTGCCAGCTCACCGGGGACTAGCGGGAGCGCGGACACCGGGGAGCTGTTTTTT
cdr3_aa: CASSPGTSGSADTGELFF

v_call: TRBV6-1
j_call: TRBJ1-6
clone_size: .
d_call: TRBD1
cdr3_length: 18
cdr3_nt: TGTGCCAGCAGTGATTTTACGATCCGGGACAGTTATAATTCACCCCTCCACTTT
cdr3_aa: CASSDFTIRDSYNSPLHF

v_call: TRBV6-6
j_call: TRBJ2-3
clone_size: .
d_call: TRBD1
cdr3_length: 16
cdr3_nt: TGTGCCAGCAGTTTCTCGCGGGACAGGGACACAGATACGCAGTATTTT
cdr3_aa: CASSFSRDRDTDTQYF

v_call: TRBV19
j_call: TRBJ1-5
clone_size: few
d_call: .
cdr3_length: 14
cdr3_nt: TGTGCCAGTAAGCCGTCAGGGGGCAATCAGCCCCAGCATTTT
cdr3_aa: CASKPSGGNQPQHF

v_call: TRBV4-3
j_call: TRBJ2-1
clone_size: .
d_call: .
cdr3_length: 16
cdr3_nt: TGCGCCAGCAGCCAAGACAGGTGGGGAAACTACAATGAGCAGTTCTTC
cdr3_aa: CASSQDRWGNYNEQFF

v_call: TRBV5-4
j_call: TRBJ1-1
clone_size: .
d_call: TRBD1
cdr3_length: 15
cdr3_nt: TGTGCCAGCAGCAGTGGACAGGCGATGAACACTGAAGCTTTCTTT
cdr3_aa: CASSSGQAMNTEAFF

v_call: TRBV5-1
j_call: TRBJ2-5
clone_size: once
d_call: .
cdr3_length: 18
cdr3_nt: TGCGCCAGCAGCTTCCCGGCCAGGAAGCGACATTACCAAGAGACCCAGTACTTC
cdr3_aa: CASSFPARKRHYQETQYF

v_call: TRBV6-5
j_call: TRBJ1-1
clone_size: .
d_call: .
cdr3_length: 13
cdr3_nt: TGTGCCAGCAGCAACGGACACAACACTGAAGCTTTCTTT
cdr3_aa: CASSNGHNTEAFF

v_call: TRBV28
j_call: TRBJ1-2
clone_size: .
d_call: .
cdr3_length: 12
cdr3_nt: TGTGCCGCCTCCAGGGTAGGGTATGGCTACACCTTC
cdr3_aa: CAASRVGYGYTF

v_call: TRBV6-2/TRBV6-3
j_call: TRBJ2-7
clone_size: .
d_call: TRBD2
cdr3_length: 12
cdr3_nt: TGTGCCAGCAGTTATACCGGGACTAATCAGTACTTC
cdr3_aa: CASSYTGTNQYF

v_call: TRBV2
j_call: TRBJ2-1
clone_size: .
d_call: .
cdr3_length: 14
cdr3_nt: TGTGCCAGCGGTGAGGTGAGCTCCTACAATGAGCAGTTCTTC
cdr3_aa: CASGEVSSYNEQFF

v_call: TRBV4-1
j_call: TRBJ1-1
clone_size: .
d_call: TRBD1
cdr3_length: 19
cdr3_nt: TGCGCCAGCAGCCAAGATACGGGGGCCCGACAGGGACAGATAACTGAAGCTTTCTTT
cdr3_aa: CASSQDTGARQGQITEAFF

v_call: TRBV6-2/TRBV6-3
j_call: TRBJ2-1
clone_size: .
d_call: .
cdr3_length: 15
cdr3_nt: TGTGCCAGCAGTAGCCTTAGGGGGGCCAGCGATGAGCAGTTCTTC
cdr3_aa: CASSSLRGASDEQFF

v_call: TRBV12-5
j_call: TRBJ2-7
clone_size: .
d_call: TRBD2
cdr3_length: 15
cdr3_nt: TGTGCTAGTGGTTTGAGGCGGGAGGGCGCGTACGAGCAGTACTTC
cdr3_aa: CASGLRREGAYEQYF

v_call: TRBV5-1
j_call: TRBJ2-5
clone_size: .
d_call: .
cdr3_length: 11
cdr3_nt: TGCGCCAGCAGCTCCCAAGAGACCCAGTACTTC
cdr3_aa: CASSSQETQYF

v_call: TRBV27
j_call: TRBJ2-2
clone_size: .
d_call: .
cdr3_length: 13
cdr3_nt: TGTGCCAGCAGTTTACTGGGAACCGGGGAGCTGTTTTTT
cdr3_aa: CASSLLGTGELFF

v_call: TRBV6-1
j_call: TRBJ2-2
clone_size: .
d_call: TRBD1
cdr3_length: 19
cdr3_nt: TGTGCCAGCAGTGAAGCGCTTGGGTGGACAGGGCGAGGCACCGGGGAGCTGTTTTTT
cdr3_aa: CASSEALGWTGRGTGELFF

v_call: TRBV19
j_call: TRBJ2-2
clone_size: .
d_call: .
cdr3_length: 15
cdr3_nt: TGTGCCAGTAGTATCAACAGGGAAAACACCGGGGAGCTGTTTTTT
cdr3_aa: CASSINRENTGELFF

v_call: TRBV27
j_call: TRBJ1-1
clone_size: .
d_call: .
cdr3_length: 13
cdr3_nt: TGTGCCAGCAGTTTCGGCCTGAACACTGAAGCTTTCTTT
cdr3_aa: CASSFGLNTEAFF

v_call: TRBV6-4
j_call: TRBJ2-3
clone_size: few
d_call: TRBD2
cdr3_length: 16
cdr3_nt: TGTGCCAGCAGTGACTCGGCGGGGAGGGGCACAGATACGCAGTATTTT
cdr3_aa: CASSDSAGRGTDTQYF

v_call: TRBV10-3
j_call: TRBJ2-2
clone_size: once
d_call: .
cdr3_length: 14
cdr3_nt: TGTGCCATCGGAGATAAGGGGCCCACCGGGGAGCTGTTTTTT
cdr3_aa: CAIGDKGPTGELFF

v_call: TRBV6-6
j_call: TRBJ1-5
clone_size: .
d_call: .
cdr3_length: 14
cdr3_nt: TGTGCCAGCAGTTTAGGACCCCCCAATCAGCCCCAGCATTTT
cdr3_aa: CASSLGPPNQPQHF

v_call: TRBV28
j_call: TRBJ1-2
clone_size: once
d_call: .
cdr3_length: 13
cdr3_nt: TGTGCCAGCAGTTCAGACAGTAACTATGGCTACACCTTC
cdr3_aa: CASSSDSNYGYTF

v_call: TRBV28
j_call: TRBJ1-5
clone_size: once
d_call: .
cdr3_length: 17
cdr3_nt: TGTGCCAGCAGCAAGAACACGGGCCGTGTAATCAATCAGCCCCAGCATTTT
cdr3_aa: CASSKNTGRVINQPQHF

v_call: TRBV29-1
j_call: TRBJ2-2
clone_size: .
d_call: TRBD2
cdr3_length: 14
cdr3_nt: TGCAGCGTTTCTAGCGGGAGGGCCACCGGGGAGCTGTTTTTT
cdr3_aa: CSVSSGRATGELFF

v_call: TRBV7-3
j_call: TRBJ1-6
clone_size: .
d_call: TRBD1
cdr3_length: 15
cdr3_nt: TGTGCCAGCAGCTCAAAAGACAGGGATAGGTCACCCCTCCACTTT
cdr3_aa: CASSSKDRDRSPLHF

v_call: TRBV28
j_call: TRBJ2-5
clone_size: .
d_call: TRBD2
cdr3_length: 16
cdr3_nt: TGTGCCAGCAGTAGGATAGCGGGATCCATTGGGGAGACCCAGTACTTC
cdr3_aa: CASSRIAGSIGETQYF

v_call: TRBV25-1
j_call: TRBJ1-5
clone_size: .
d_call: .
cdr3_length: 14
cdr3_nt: TGTGCCAGCAGGCCGCAGGGGCCTAATCAGCCCCAGCATTTT
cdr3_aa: CASRPQGPNQPQHF

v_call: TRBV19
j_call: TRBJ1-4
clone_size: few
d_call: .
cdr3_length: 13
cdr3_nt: TGTGCCAGTGCGGGTGACAGACATGAAAGACTGTTTTTT
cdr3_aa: CASAGDRHERLFF

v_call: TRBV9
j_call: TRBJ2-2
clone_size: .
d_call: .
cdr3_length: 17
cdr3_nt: TGTGCCAGCAGCGTAGGGAATAGCGCCAAGACCGGCCGGGAGCTGTTTTTT
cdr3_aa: CASSVGNSAKTGRELFF

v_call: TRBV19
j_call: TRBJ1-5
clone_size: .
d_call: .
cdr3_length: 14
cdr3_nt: TGTGCCAGTAGTAACAGGGATCTTCTACAGCCCCAGCATTTT
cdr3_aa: CASSNRDLLQPQHF

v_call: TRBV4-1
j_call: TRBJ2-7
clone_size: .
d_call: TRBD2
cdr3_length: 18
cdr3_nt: TGCGCCAGCAGCCCCCCGACCAACCTAGCGGGAGGAACCTACGAGCAGTACTTC
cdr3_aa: CASSPPTNLAGGTYEQYF

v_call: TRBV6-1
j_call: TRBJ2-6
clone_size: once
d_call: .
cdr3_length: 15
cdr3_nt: TGTGCCAGCAGTGAACGGGGCTCTGGGGCCAACGTCCTGACTTTC
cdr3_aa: CASSERGSGANVLTF

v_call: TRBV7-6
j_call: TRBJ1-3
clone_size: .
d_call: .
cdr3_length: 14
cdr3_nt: TGTGCCAGCAGCTTACCTGGGCCATGGAACACCATATATTTT
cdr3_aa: CASSLPGPWNTIYF

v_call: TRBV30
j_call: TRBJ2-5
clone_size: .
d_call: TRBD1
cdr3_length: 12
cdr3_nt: TGTGCCTGTTCGACAGGGACAGAGACCCAGTACTTC
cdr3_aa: CACSTGTETQYF

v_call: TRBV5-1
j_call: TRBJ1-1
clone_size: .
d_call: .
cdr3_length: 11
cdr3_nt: TGCGCCAGCAGCTTGAACACTGAAGCTTTCTTT
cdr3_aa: CASSLNTEAFF

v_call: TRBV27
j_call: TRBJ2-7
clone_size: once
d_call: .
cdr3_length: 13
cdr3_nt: TGTGCCAGCAGTTTAGTCGGGGGCCACGAGCAGTACTTC
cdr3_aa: CASSLVGGHEQYF

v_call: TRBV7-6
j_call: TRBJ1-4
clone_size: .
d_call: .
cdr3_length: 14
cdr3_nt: TGTGCCAGCAGATCGTCTGCAACTAATGAAAAACTGTTTTTT
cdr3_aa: CASRSSATNEKLFF

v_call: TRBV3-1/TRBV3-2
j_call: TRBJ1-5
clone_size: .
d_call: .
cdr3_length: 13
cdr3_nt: TGTGCCAGCAGCCAACAGGGTGGACAGCCCCAGCATTTT
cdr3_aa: CASSQQGGQPQHF

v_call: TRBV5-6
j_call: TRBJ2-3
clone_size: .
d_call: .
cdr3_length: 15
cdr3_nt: TGTGCCAGCAGCCCCCCCGGGGCTAGCACAGATACGCAGTATTTT
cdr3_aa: CASSPPGASTDTQYF

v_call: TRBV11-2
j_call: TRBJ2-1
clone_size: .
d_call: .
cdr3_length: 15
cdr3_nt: TGTGCCAGCAGCCCACTAGGGAGCACCTACAATGAGCAGTTCTTC
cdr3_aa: CASSPLGSTYNEQFF

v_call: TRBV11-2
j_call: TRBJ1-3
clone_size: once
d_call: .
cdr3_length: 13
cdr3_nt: TGTGCCAGCAAGCAGCTCTCTGGAAACACCATATATTTT
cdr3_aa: CASKQLSGNTIYF

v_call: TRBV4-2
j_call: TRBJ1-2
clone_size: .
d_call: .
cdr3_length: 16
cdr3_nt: TGTGCCAGCAGCCAAGGAGGTGCAGCCCACATCTATGGCTACACCTTC
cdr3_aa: CASSQGGAAHIYGYTF

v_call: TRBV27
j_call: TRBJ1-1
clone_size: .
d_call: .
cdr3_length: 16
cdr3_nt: TGTGCCAGCCGCTTGCAGTGGGGACCCTCGGACACTGAAGCTTTCTTT
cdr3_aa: CASRLQWGPSDTEAFF

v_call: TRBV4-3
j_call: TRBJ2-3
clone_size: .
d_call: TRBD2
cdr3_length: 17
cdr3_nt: TGCGCCAGCAGCCAACAGGGACTAGCGGACAGCACAGATACGCAGTATTTT
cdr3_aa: CASSQQGLADSTDTQYF

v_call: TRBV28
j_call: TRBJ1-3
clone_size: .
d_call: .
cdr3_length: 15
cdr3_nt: TGTGCCAGCAGTTTCGCAGGGGCTGCTGGAAACACCATATATTTT
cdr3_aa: CASSFAGAAGNTIYF

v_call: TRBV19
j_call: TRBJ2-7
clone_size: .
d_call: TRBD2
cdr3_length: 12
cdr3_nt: TGTGCCAGTAGTGCGGGAGGTTACGAGCAGTACTTC
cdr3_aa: CASSAGGYEQYF

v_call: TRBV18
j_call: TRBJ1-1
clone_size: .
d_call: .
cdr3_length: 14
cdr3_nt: TGTGCCAGCTCACCCAACTTCATGAACACTGAAGCTTTCTTT
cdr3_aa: CASSPNFMNTEAFF

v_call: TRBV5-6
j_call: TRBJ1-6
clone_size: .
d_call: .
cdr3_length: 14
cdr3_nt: TGTGCCAGCAGCTTGGGGCAGGATCATTCACCCCTCCACTTT
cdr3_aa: CASSLGQDHSPLHF

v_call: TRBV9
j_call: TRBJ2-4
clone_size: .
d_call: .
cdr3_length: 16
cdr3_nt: TGTGCCAGCAGCCCCACGGGCGGCAGGGCTAAAAACATTCAGTACTTC
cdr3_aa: CASSPTGGRAKNIQYF

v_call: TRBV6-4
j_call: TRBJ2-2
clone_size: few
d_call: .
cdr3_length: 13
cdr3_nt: TGTGCCAGCAGTGCAGCGAACACCGGGGAGCTGTTTTTT
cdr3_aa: CASSAANTGELFF

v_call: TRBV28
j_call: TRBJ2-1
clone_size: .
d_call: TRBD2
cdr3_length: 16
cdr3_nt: TGTGCCAGCAGCTGGGGCGGGAGCAGCTCCTACAATGAGCAGTTCTTC
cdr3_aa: CASSWGGSSSYNEQFF

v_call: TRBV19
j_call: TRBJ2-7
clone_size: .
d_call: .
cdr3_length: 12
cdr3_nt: TGTGCCAGTAGTGGCAGGACCTACGAGCAGTACTTC
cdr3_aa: CASSGRTYEQYF

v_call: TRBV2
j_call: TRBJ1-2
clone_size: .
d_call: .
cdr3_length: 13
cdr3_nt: TGTGCCAGCAGTCCTCAGGGAGGCGATGGCTACACCTTC
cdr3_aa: CASSPQGGDGYTF

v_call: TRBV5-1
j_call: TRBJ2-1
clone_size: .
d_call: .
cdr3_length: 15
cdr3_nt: TGCGCCAGCAGCTTGTCACCGGGAGGGGGCGATGAGCAGTTCTTC
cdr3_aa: CASSLSPGGGDEQFF

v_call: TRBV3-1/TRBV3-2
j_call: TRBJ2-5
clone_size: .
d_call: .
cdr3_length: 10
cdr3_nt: TGTGCCAGCAGCCAAGAGACCCAGTACTTC
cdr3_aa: CASSQETQYF

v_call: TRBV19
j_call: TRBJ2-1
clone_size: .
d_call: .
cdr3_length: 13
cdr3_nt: TGTGCCAGTAGGACTAGTGCCGTGAATGAGCAGTTCTTC
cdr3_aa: CASRTSAVNEQFF

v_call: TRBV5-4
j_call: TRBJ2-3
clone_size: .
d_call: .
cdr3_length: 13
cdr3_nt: TGTGCCAGCAGCTTGTTCGTCACAGATACGCAGTATTTT
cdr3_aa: CASSLFVTDTQYF

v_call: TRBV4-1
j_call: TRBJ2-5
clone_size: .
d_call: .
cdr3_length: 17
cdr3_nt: TGCGCCAGCAGCCTCCGAAGGGGCGGGCGCAGCCAAGAGACCCAGTACTTC
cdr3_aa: CASSLRRGGRSQETQYF